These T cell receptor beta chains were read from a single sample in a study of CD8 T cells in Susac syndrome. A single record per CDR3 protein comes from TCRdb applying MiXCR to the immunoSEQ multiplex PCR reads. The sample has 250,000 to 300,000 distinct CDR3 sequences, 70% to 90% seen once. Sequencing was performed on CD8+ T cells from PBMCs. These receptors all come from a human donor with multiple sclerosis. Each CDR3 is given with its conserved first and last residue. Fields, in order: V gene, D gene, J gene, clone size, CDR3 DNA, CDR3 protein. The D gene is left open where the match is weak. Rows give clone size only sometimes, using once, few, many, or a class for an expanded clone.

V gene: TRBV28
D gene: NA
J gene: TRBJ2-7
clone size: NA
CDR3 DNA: TGTGCCACTTCGAGGACTGGGAGCTCCTACGAGCAGTACTTC
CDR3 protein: CATSRTGSSYEQYF

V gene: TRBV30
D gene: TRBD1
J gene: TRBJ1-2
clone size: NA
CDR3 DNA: TGTGCCTGGGGGACAGGACGGACATTCTACGGCTACACCTTC
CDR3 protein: CAWGTGRTFYGYTF

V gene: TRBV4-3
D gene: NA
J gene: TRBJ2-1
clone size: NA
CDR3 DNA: TGCGCCAGCAGCCAAGACACTGGGAATGAGCAGTTCTTC
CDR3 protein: CASSQDTGNEQFF

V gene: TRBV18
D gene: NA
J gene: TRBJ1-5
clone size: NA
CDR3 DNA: TGTGCCAGCTCACCAAGTCGATTAGCTTCAGGGGCCCAACCCCCTCAATGGCCCCAGCATTTT
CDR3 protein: CASSPSRLASGAQPPQWPQHF

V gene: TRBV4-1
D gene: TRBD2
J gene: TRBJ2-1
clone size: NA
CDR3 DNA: TGCGCCAGCAGCCAGTCGGGAGGGGGGTACTACAATGAGCAGTTCTTC
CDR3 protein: CASSQSGGGYYNEQFF

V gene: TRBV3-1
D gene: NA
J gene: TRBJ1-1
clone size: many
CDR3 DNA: TGTGCCAGCAGTCCGGGGAACACTGAAGCTTTCTTT
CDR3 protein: CASSPGNTEAFF

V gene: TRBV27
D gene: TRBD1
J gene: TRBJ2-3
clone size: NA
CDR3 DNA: TGTGCCAGCAGTTCGGTAGGGACAGGCGTAGATACGCAGTATTTT
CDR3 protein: CASSSVGTGVDTQYF

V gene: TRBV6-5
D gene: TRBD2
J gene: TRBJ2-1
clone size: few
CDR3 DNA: TGTGCCAGCAGTCCGTGGACTAGCGGGGACAATGAGCAGTTCTTC
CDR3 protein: CASSPWTSGDNEQFF

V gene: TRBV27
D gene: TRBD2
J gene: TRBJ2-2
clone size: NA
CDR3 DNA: TGTGCCAGCAGCTTAGCGGGAGGACCCACCGGGGAGCTGTTTTTT
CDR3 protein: CASSLAGGPTGELFF

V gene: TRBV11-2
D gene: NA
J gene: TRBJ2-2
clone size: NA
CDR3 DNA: TGTGCCAGCAGCCCCCCACTAGGTAACACCGGGGAGCTGTTTTTT
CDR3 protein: CASSPPLGNTGELFF

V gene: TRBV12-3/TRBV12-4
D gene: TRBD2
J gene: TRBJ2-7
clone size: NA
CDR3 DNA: TGTGCCAGCAGCCCCGGGACTAGCGGGATCGAGCAGTACTTC
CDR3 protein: CASSPGTSGIEQYF

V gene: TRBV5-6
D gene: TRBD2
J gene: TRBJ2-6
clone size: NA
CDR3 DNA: TGTGCCAGCATCTATCGGGGGGACCACTTCTTCGCTGGGGCCAACGTCCTGACTTTC
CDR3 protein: CASIYRGDHFFAGANVLTF

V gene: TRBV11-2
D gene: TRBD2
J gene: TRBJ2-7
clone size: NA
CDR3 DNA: TGTGCCAGCAGCTTTCCCCCGACCGCGGGAGCCCACCTCGCCCTAGACTACGAGCAGTACTTC
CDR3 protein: CASSFPPTAGAHLALDYEQYF

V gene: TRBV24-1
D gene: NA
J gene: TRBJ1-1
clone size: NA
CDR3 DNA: TGTGCCACCAGTGATTTGGCCGGCGGGTCTGAAGCTTTCTTT
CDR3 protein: CATSDLAGGSEAFF

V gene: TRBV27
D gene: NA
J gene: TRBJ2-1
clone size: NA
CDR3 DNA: TGTGCCAGCGGCTCCTTCTTGGCTTACAATGAGCAGTTCTTC
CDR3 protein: CASGSFLAYNEQFF